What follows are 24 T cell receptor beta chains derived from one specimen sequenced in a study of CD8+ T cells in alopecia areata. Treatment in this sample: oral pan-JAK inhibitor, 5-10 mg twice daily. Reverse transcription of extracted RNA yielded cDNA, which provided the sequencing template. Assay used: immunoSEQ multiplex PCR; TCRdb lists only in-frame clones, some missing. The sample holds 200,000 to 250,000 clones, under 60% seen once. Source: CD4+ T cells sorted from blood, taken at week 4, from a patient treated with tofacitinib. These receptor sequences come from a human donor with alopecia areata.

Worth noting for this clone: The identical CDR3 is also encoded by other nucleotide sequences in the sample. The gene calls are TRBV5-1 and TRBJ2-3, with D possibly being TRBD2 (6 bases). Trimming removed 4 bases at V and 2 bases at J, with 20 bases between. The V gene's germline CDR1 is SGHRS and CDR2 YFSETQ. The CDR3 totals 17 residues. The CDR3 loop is CASSSHRDSTFTDTQYF. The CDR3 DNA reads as TGCGCCAGCAGCAGTCACCGGGACTCAACCTTCACAGATACGCAGTATTTT.

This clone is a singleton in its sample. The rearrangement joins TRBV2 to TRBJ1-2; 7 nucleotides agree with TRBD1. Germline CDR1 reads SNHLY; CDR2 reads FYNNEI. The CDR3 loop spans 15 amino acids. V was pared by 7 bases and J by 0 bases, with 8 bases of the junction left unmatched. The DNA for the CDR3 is TGTGCCAGCAATGAGGGCAGGGGGACTAACTATGGCTACACCTTC. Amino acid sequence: CASNEGRGTNYGYTF.

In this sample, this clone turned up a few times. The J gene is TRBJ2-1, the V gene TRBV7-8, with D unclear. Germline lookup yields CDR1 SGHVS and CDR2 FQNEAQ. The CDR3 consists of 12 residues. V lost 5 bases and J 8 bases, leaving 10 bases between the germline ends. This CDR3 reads CASSLTPYEQFF. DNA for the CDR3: TGTGCCAGCAGCCTAACCCCTTATGAGCAGTTCTTC.

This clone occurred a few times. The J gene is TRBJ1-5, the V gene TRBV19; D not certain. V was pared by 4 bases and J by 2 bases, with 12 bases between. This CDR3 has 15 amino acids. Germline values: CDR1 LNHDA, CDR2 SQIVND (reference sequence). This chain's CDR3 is CASSTDKQRNQPQHF. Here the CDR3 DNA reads TGTGCCAGTAGTACAGACAAACAACGCAATCAGCCCCAGCATTTT.

CDR3: CASSLVRRALNYGYTF. Here the CDR3 DNA reads TGTGCCAGCAGCTTAGTGAGGAGGGCTCTTAACTATGGCTACACCTTC. The chain joins TRBV7-2 to TRBJ1-2; D not resolved. V lost 1 base and J lost 1, with 13 bases in between. Germline CDR1 is SGHTA and CDR2 is FQGNSA. This CDR3 has 16 residues. The full variable domain, in which reference TRBV7-2 and TRBJ1-2 provide the parts outside the CDR3, is GAGVSQSPSNKVTEKGKDVELRCDPISGHTALYWYRQSLGQGLEFLIYFQGNSAPDKSGLPSDRFSAERTGGSVSTLTIQRTQQEDSAVYLCASSLVRRALNYGYTFGSGTRLTVV.

The CDR3 DNA reads as TGCACCAGCAAACGTTCTAGCGGGGTCTCCTACAATGAGCAGTTCTTC. Translated: CTSKRSSGVSYNEQFF. The V and J genes are TRBV1 and TRBJ2-1; the table's D gene call, TRBD2, was not cross checked with the DNA. TRBV1 is marked as a pseudogene. CDR3 length: 16 residues.

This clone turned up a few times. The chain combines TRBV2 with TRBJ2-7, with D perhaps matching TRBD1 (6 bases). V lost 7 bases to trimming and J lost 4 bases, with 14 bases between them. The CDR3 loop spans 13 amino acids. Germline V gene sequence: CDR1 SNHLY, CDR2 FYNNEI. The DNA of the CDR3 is TGTGCCAGCAAGGTTAGGACAGCTTACGAGCAGTACTTC. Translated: CASKVRTAYEQYF.

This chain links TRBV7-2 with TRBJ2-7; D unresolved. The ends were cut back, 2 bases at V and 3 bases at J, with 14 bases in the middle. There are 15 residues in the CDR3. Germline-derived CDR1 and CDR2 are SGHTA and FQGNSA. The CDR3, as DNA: TGTGCCAGCAGCTTATCTGGGCAACCTGACTACGAGCAGTACTTC. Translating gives CASSLSGQPDYEQYF.

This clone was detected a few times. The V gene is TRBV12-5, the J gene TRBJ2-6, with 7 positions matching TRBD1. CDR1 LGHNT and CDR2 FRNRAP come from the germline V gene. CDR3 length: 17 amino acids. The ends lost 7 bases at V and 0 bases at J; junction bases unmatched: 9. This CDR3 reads CASAPGQLPSGANVLTF. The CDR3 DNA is TGTGCTAGTGCTCCGGGACAGCTGCCCTCTGGGGCCAACGTCCTGACTTTC.

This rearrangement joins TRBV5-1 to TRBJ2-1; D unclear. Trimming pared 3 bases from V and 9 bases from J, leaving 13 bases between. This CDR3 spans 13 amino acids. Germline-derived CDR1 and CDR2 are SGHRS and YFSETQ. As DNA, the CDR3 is TGCGCCAGCAGCTCCCGCGCAAATATTGAGCAGTTCTTC. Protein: CASSSRANIEQFF.

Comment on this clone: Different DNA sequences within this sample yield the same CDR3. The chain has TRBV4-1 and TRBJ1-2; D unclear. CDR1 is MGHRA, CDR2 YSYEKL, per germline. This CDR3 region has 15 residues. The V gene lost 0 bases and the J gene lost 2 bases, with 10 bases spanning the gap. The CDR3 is CASSQDETVNYGYTF. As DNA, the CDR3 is TGCGCCAGCAGCCAAGATGAGACGGTCAACTATGGCTACACCTTC.

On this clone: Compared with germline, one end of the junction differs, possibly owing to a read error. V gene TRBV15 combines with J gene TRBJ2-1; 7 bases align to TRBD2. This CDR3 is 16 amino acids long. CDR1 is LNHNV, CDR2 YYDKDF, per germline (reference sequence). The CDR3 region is CATSRVPGGTYDEQFF. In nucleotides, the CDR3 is TGTGCCACCAGCAGAGTACCGGGGGGAACCTACGATGAGCAGTTCTTC.

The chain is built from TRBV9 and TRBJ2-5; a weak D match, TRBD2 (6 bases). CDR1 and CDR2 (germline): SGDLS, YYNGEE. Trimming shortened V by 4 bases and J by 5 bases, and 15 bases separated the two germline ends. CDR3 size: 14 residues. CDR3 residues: CASSPSQAGETQYF. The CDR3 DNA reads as TGTGCCAGCAGCCCCTCCCAGGCGGGGGAGACCCAGTACTTC.

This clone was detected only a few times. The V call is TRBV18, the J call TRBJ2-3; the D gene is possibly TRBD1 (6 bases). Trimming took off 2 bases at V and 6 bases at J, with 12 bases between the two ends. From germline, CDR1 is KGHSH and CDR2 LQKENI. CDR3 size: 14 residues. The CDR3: CASSPIGQPDTQYF. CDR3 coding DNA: TGTGCCAGCTCACCAATTGGACAGCCGGATACGCAGTATTTT.

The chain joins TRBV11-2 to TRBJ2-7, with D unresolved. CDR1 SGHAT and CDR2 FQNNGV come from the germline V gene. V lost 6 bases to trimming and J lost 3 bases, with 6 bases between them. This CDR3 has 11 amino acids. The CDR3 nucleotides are TGTGCCAGCAGTTTACACTACGAGCAGTACTTC. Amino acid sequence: CASSLHYEQYF. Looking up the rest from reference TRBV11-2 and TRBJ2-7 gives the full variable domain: EAGVAQSPRYKIIEKRQSVAFWCNPISGHATLYWYQQILGQGPKLLIQFQNNGVVDDSQLPKDRFSAERLKGVDSTLKIQPAKLEDSAVYLCASSLHYEQYFGPGTRLTVT.

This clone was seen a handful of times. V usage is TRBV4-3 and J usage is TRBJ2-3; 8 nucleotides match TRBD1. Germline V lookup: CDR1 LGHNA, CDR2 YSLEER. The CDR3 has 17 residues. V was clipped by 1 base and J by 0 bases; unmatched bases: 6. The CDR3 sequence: CASSQAPRTGSTDTQYF. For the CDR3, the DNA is TGCGCCAGCAGCCAAGCCCCCCGGACAGGGAGCACAGATACGCAGTATTTT.

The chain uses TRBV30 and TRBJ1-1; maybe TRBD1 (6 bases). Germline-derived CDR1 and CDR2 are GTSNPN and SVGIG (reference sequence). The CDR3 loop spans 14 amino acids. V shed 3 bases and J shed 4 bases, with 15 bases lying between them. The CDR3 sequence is CAWRATGTPTEAFF. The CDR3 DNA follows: TGTGCCTGGAGAGCCACCGGGACACCCACTGAAGCTTTCTTT.

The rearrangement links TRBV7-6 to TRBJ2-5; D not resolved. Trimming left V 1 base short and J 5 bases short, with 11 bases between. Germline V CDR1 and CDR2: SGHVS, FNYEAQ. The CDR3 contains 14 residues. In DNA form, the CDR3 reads TGTGCCAGCAGCTTAGTTGGTGTGGTGGAGACCCAGTACTTC. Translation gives CASSLVGVVETQYF.

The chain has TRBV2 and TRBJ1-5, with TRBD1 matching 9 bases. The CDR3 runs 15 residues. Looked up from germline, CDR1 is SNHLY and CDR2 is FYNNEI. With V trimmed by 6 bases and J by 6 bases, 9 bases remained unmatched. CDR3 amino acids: CASRLQTGGLQPQHF. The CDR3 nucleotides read TGTGCCAGCAGACTACAGACAGGGGGACTTCAGCCCCAGCATTTT.

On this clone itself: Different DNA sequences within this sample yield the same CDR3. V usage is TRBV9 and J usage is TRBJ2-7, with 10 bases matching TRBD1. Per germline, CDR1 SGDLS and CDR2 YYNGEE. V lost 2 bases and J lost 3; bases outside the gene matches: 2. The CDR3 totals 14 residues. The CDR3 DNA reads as TGTGCCAGCAGCGTCCGGGACAGGGGCTACGAGCAGTACTTC. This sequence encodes CASSVRDRGYEQYF.

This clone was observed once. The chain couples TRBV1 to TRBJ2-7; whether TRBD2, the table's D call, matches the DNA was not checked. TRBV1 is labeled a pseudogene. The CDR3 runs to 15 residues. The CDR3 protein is CTSSHSGTKSYEQYF. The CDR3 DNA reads TGCACCAGCAGCCATTCCGGGACTAAATCCTACGAGCAGTACTTC.

The CDR3 spells CSVERDRGGYGYTF. The CDR3 DNA reads TGCAGCGTTGAACGGGACAGGGGAGGCTATGGCTACACCTTC. J is TRBJ1-2 and V is TRBV29-1, with 10 bases aligning to TRBD1. V gave up 2 bases and J gave up 4 bases; unmatched junction bases: 4. The germline gives CDR1 SQVTM, CDR2 ANQGSEA. The CDR3 length is 14 residues.

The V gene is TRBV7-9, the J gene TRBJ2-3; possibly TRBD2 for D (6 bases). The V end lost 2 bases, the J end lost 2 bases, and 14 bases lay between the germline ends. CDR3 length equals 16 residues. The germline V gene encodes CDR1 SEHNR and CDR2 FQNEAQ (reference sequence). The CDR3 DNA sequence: TGTGCCAGCAGCTTATCGCGGGGTACTACCACAGATACGCAGTATTTT. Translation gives CASSLSRGTTTDTQYF.

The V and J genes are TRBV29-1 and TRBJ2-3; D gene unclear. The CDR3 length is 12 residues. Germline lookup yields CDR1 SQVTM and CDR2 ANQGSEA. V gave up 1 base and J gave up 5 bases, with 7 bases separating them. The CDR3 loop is CSVEVLEDTQYF. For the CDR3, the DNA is TGCAGCGTTGAAGTTTTAGAAGATACGCAGTATTTT.